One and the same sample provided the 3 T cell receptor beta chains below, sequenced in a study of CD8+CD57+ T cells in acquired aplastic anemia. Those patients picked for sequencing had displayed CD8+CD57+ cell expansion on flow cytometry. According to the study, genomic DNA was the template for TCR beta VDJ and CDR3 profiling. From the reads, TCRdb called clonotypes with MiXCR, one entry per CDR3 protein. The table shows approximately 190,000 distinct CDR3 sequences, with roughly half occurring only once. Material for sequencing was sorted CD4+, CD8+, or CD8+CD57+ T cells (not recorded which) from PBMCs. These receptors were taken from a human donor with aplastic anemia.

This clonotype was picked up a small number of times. The CDR3 DNA follows: TGTGCCAGCAGCTTTGGTGCCTACGAGCAGTACTTC. Residues: CASSFGAYEQYF. V is TRBV7-2 and J is TRBJ2-7, with no clear D. The germline V gene has CDR1 SGHTA and CDR2 FQGNSA. The V and J ends lost 3 bases and 2 bases respectively, with 5 bases between them. The CDR3 loop spans 12 amino acids.

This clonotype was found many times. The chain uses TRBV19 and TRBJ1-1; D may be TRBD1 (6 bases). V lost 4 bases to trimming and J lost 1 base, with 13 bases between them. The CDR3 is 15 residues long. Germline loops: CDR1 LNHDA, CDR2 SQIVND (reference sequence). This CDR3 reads CASSRGQSRNTEAFF. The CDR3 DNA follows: TGTGCCAGTAGTAGAGGACAGTCGAGGAACACTGAAGCTTTCTTT.

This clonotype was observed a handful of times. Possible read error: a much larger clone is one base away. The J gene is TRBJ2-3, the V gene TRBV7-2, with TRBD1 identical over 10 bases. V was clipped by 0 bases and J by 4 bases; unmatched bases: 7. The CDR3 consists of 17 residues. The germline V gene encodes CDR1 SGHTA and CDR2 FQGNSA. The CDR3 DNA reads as TGTGCCAGCAGCTTAGCGGGGGGACAGGGGAACGCAGATACGCAGTATTTT. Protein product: CASSLAGGQGNADTQYF.